The following is a TCR beta chain sequence with its context. The sample belongs to a study of blood T cells in healthy people across ages. Combining a sample-barcoded 5' primer with a J-beta primer mix, a second PCR ran for about 6 to 11 cycles. Via MiXCR, TCRdb re-called the 5' RACE reads, giving one row per CDR3 protein. The table lists about 1.5 million distinct CDR3 sequences, roughly 43% of them singletons. The CDR3 covers 13 residues. J lost 8 bases, V lost 7 bases, and 7 bases had no gene match. Per germline, CDR1 MDHEN and CDR2 SYDVKM. Source material: blood. This chain joins TRBV28 and TRBJ2-1, with 8 bases aligning to TRBD2. This TCR came from a young woman in good health. CDR3 amino acids: CASIRAGAHEQFF. The CDR3 DNA is TGTGCCAGCATCCGAGCGGGAGCACATGAGCAGTTCTTC.